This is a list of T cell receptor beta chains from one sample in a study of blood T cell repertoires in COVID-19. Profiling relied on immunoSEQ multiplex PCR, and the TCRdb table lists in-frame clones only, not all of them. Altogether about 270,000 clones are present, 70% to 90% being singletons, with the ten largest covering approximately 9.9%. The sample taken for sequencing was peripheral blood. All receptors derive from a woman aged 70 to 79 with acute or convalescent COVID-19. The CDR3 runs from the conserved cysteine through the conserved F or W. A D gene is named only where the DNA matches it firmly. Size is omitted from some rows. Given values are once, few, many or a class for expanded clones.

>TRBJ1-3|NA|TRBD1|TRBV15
CATSSQQGIGNTIYF
TGTGCCACCAGCAGTCAACAGGGGATCGGAAACACCATATATTTT
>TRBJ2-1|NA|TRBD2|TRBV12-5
CASGSLLGQRGSSYNEQFF
TGTGCTAGTGGTTCCCTCCTGGGCCAGCGGGGAAGCTCCTACAATGAGCAGTTCTTC
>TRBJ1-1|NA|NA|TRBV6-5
CASSYRQRLGEAFF
TGTGCCAGCAGTTATCGACAGCGTCTGGGAGAAGCTTTCTTT
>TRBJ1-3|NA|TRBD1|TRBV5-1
CASSPRGQGAGNTIYF
TGCGCCAGCAGCCCACGAGGACAGGGTGCTGGAAACACCATATATTTT
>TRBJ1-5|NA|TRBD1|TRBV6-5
CASSRGQGRNQPQHF
TGTGCCAGCAGTCGAGGACAGGGTCGCAATCAGCCCCAGCATTTT
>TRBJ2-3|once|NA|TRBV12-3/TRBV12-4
CASSLLEGNTQYF
TGTGCCAGCAGTTTATTGGAGGGTAATACGCAGTATTTT
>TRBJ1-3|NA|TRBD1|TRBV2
CARATGVGNTIYF
TGTGCCAGAGCGACAGGGGTTGGAAACACCATATATTTT
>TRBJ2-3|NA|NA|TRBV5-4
CASSLDRYTQYF
TGTGCCAGCAGCTTGGATAGATATACGCAGTATTTT
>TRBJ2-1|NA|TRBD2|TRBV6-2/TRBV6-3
CASSLIAGGPDEQFF
TGTGCCAGCAGTCTAATAGCGGGGGGGCCGGATGAGCAGTTCTTC
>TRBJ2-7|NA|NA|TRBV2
CASKRDIKAYEQYF
TGTGCCAGCAAAAGGGACATAAAGGCCTACGAGCAGTACTTC
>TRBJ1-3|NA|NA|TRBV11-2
CASSLRFSGNTIYF
TGTGCCAGCAGCTTGAGGTTCTCTGGAAACACCATATATTTT
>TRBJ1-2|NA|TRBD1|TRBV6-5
CASSYDRGNYGYTF
TGTGCCAGCAGTTACGACAGGGGCAACTATGGCTACACCTTC
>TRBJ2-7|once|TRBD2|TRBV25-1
CASSYLLAGVYEQYF
TGTGCCAGCAGTTACCTACTAGCGGGGGTCTACGAGCAGTACTTC
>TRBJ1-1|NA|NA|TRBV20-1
CSASSGMNTEAFF
TGCAGTGCTAGTTCGGGTATGAACACTGAAGCTTTCTTT
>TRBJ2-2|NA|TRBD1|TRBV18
CASSPGDGQANTGELFF
TGTGCCAGCTCACCAGGAGACGGACAGGCGAACACCGGGGAGCTGTTTTTT
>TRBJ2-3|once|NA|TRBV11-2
CASSLFRVTDTQYF
TGTGCCAGCAGCTTATTCAGGGTGACAGATACGCAGTATTTT
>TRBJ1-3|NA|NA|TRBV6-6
CASSYERQANTIYF
TGTGCCAGCAGTTATGAGAGACAGGCAAACACCATATATTTT
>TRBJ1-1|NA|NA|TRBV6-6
CASRQDGNTEAFF
TGTGCCAGCAGACAGGATGGGAACACTGAAGCTTTCTTT
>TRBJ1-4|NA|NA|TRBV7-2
CASSSGQGREKLFF
TGTGCCAGCAGCTCGGGACAAGGGCGGGAAAAACTGTTTTTT
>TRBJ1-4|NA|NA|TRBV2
CASRQSNEKLFF
TGTGCCAGCAGACAGTCTAATGAAAAACTGTTTTTT
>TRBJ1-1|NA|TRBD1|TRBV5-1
CASSPPGQGRVTEAFF
TGCGCCAGCAGCCCCCCGGGACAGGGAAGGGTCACTGAAGCTTTCTTT
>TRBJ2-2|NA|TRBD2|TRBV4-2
CASSQGAGLVAGELFF
TGTGCCAGCAGCCAAGGTGCGGGACTAGTCGCCGGGGAGCTGTTTTTT
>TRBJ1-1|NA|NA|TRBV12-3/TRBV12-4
CASSLLRNTEAFF
TGTGCCAGCAGTCTCCTACGGAACACTGAAGCTTTCTTT
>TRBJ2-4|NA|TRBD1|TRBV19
CASSTSTGANIQYF
TGTGCCAGTAGTACTTCGACAGGGGCAAACATTCAGTACTTC
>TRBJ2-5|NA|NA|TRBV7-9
CASSRELMQETQYF
TGTGCCAGCAGCAGGGAGCTAATGCAAGAGACCCAGTACTTC
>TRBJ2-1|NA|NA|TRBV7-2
CATRPIAARNEQFF
TGTGCCACCCGACCCATTGCGGCCCGTAATGAGCAGTTCTTC
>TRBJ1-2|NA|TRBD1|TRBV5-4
CASSFDRGLNNGYTF
TGTGCCAGCAGCTTTGACAGGGGGCTAAACAATGGCTACACCTTC
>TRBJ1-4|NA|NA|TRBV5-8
CASSLGGDEKLFF
TGTGCCAGCAGCTTGGGGGGGGATGAAAAACTGTTTTTT
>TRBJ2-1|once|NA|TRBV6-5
CASSSAGEQFF
TGTGCCAGCAGCAGCGCGGGTGAGCAGTTCTTC
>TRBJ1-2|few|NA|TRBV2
CASSVEQGIYGYTF
TGTGCCAGCAGTGTGGAACAGGGCATTTACGGCTACACCTTC
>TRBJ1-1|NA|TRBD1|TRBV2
CASRPRGASGNTEAFF
TGTGCCAGCAGACCCAGGGGGGCGAGCGGGAACACTGAAGCTTTCTTT
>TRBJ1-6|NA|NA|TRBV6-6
CASSYSSTRGPLHF
TGTGCCAGCAGTTACTCGAGTACCCGCGGACCCCTCCACTTT
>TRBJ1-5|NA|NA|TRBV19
CASSIGVAGRGSNQPQHF
TGTGCCAGTAGTATAGGGGTCGCAGGGAGGGGTAGCAATCAGCCCCAGCATTTT
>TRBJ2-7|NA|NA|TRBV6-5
CASSGAGGTEQYF
TGTGCCAGCAGCGGCGCTGGGGGGACCGAGCAGTACTTC
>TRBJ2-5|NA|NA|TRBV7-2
CASSYLVNQETQYF
TGTGCCAGCAGCTATCTAGTGAATCAAGAGACCCAGTACTTC
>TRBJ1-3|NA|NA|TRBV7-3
CASSSASGTGNTIYF
TGTGCCAGCAGCTCGGCCTCAGGGACTGGAAACACCATATATTTT
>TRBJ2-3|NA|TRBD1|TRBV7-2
CASSLDRVSGDTQYF
TGTGCCAGCAGCCTGGACAGGGTATCAGGAGATACGCAGTATTTT
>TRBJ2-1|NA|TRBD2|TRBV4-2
CASSQSTTSGGGNEQFF
TGTGCCAGCAGCCAGAGCACGACTAGCGGGGGGGGCAATGAGCAGTTCTTC
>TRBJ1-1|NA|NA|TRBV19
CASTLTSRGRAFF
TGTGCCAGTACCTTAACCAGCAGGGGTAGAGCTTTCTTT
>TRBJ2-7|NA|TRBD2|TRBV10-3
CAISDFSASGVYEQYF
TGTGCCATCAGTGATTTCTCGGCTAGCGGGGTCTACGAGCAGTACTTC
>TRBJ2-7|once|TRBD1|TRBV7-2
CASRPRDRLREQYF
TGTGCCAGCCGGCCCCGGGACAGACTGAGGGAGCAGTACTTC
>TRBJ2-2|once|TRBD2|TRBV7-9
CASSLARLASAGELFF
TGTGCCAGCAGCTTAGCGCGACTAGCAAGTGCCGGGGAGCTGTTTTTT
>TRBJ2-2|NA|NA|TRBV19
CASTNRANTGELFF
TGTGCCAGTACTAATAGAGCGAACACCGGGGAGCTGTTTTTT
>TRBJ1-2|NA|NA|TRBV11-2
CASSWGGNGYTF
TGTGCCAGCAGCTGGGGGGGAAATGGCTACACCTTC
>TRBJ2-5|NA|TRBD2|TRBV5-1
CASSPAVAGERETQYF
TGCGCCAGCAGCCCCGCGGTAGCGGGGGAGAGGGAGACCCAGTACTTC
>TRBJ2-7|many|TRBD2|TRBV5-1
CASSLGEGEQYF
TGCGCCAGCAGCTTGGGGGAGGGCGAGCAGTACTTC
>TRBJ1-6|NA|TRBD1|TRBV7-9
CASSLEGQGGNSPLHF
TGTGCCAGCAGCTTAGAAGGGCAGGGGGGTAATTCACCCCTCCACTTT
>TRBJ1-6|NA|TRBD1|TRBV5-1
CASSPTTGTNSPLHF
TGCGCCAGCAGCCCTACGACAGGGACTAATTCACCCCTCCACTTT
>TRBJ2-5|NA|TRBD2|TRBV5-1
CASSLTSGGEETQYF
TGCGCCAGCAGCTTGACTAGCGGGGGAGAAGAGACCCAGTACTTC
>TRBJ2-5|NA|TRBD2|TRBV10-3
CAIRASGGARETQYF
TGTGCCATCAGGGCTAGCGGGGGGGCCCGTGAGACCCAGTACTTC
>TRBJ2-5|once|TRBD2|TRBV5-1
CASSFLAGGPRETQYF
TGCGCCAGCAGCTTCCTAGCGGGGGGGCCCAGGGAGACCCAGTACTTC